One sample yielded the 7 T cell receptor beta chains listed below, sequenced in a study of blood T cell repertoires in COVID-19. The protocol was immunoSEQ multiplex PCR, while the TCRdb copy is restricted to in-frame clones and leaves out a portion. Counted here are over 200,000 clones, 86% occurring once; the ten biggest clones make up 15% to 19%. The sample was PBMCs or T cells enriched from blood (not recorded which). Every receptor here comes from a man between 18 and 29 years old who had recovered from COVID-19.

This clone was detected once. The chain employs TRBV7-9 and TRBJ2-7; the D gene is possibly TRBD2 (6 bases). CDR1 SEHNR and CDR2 FQNEAQ come from the germline V gene (reference sequence). The length of the CDR3 is 15 residues. V lost 5 bases, J lost 0 bases, and 14 bases lay in between. The DNA for the CDR3 is TGTGCCAGCAGCCCCGGGACTGAAAGCTCCTACGAGCAGTACTTC. Encoded protein: CASSPGTESSYEQYF.

The gene calls are TRBV5-1 and TRBJ2-1; the match to TRBD2 covers 7 bases. CDR3 length equals 17 residues. Per the germline V gene, CDR1 is SGHRS and CDR2 is YFSETQ. The V and J ends lost 0 bases and 4 bases, in that order; junction bases with no gene match: 10. CDR3 sequence (DNA): TGCGCCAGCAGCTTGGCCTTTGCGGGAGCGGGATACAATGAGCAGTTCTTC. This encodes CASSLAFAGAGYNEQFF.

This clone has a single count. V is TRBV10-2 and J is TRBJ2-3; 7 bases match TRBD2. Unmatched junction bases numbered 13, after V lost 3 bases and J lost 1 base. The CDR3 has 18 amino acids. Germline assignment: CDR1 WSHSY and CDR2 SAAADI. CDR3 sequence (DNA): TGCGCCAGCAGTGAAAGTCCTATAGGGAGGGTGGGCACAGATACGCAGTATTTT. The encoded protein is CASSESPIGRVGTDTQYF.

This clone showed up just once. The chain carries TRBV6-1 and TRBJ2-5; TRBD2 matches 7 bases. Germline-derived CDR1 and CDR2 are MNHNS and SASEGT. The V and J ends lost 2 bases and 2 bases, in that order; junction bases with no gene match: 5. The CDR3 extends over 15 amino acids. The CDR3 region has the DNA TGTGCCAGCAGTGAAAGTTGGGGGGGGCAAGAGACCCAGTACTTC. As protein: CASSESWGGQETQYF.

This chain uses TRBV3-1 (or the pseudogene TRBV3-2) with TRBJ2-2; 10 positions agree with TRBD2. The germline V gene has CDR1 LGHDT and CDR2 YNNKEL (reference sequence). This CDR3 is built from 18 residues. V gave up 1 base and J gave up 3 bases; unmatched junction bases: 8. CDR3 residues: CASSQGASGSHDTGELFF. The DNA of the CDR3 is TGTGCCAGCAGCCAAGGAGCTAGCGGGAGTCATGACACCGGGGAGCTGTTTTTT.

Here the CDR3 DNA reads TGTGCCAGCTGGCGGGACAGAATGTACACTGAAGCTTTCTTT. This sequence encodes CASWRDRMYTEAFF. The V and J genes are TRBV6-5 and TRBJ1-1; TRBD1 agrees at 7 bases. CDR1 is MNHEY and CDR2 is SVGAGI in the germline V gene. The V and J ends lost 8 bases and 3 bases, in that order; junction bases with no gene match: 9. The CDR3 loop spans 14 amino acids.

This clone was observed once. The V call is TRBV5-6, the J call TRBJ1-1, with 9 bases aligning to TRBD1. Per the germline V gene, CDR1 is SGHDT and CDR2 is YYEEEE. The CDR3 has 15 residues. Trimming took 4 bases from V and 4 from J; bases not matched to a gene: 8. DNA for the CDR3: TGTGCCAGCAGCCCTTGGACAGGGGAAAGCACTGAAGCTTTCTTT. As protein: CASSPWTGESTEAFF.